Listed below are T cell receptor beta chains from one sample, sequenced in a study of Ad26.COV2.S vaccination and SARS-CoV-2 variants. Only in-frame clones appear in the TCRdb table, and some are missing; sequencing was by immunoSEQ multiplex PCR. The profile shows hundreds of thousands of clones, around 90% of them singletons. Sequences were derived from peripheral blood, sampled in a trial of Ad26.COV2.S vaccine versus placebo. The source of these receptors is a person aged 18 to 59 who received the Ad26.COV2.S COVID-19 vaccine or a placebo. CDR3s include the opening cysteine and the closing phenylalanine or tryptophan. The D gene is left open where the match is weak. Size values are once, few and many counts, or a class for expanded clones, and some rows have none.

D	V	size	J	CDR3	DNA
NA	TRBV4-3	NA	TRBJ1-6	CASSQARRTLRYNSPLHF	TGCGCCAGCAGCCAAGCCAGGCGGACACTCCGATATAATTCACCCCTCCACTTT
NA	TRBV24-1	NA	TRBJ2-1	CATSDWQHNEQFF	TGTGCCACCAGTGATTGGCAGCATAATGAGCAGTTCTTC
TRBD1	TRBV4-2	once	TRBJ2-1	CASSQVWTGGYHEQFF	TGTGCCAGCAGCCAAGTCTGGACAGGGGGCTACCATGAGCAGTTCTTC
NA	TRBV5-1	NA	TRBJ2-7	CASSLGLPPYEQYF	TGCGCCAGCAGCTTAGGGCTCCCCCCGTACGAGCAGTACTTC
NA	TRBV14	NA	TRBJ2-1	CASSQLSYNEQFF	TGTGCCAGCAGCCAATTGAGTTACAATGAGCAGTTCTTC
NA	TRBV27	once	TRBJ1-4	CASSSDYEKLFF	TGTGCCAGCAGTTCGGATTACGAAAAACTGTTTTTT
NA	TRBV30	once	TRBJ1-5	CAWSVGAGNQPQHF	TGTGCCTGGAGTGTGGGTGCAGGGAACCAGCCCCAGCATTTT
NA	TRBV4-3	NA	TRBJ1-1	CASSQDWGGQGRALTEAFF	TGCGCCAGCAGCCAAGATTGGGGTGGTCAGGGCAGGGCTCTTACTGAAGCTTTCTTT
NA	TRBV28	NA	TRBJ2-2	CASLPPTGSPNTGELFF	TGTGCCAGCCTACCCCCGACCGGGAGCCCGAACACCGGGGAGCTGTTTTTT
NA	TRBV6-5	NA	TRBJ2-1	CAVRGPRPYNEQFF	TGTGCCGTCCGCGGGCCCAGACCCTACAATGAGCAGTTCTTC
NA	TRBV29-1	NA	TRBJ1-2	CSVEEETGNYGYTF	TGCAGCGTTGAAGAAGAGACAGGCAACTATGGCTACACCTTC
NA	TRBV12-5	NA	TRBJ2-5	CASGLLSETQYF	TGTGCTAGTGGTTTGTTATCAGAGACCCAGTACTTC
NA	TRBV28	NA	TRBJ2-2	CASNKYWSRNTGELFF	TGTGCCAGCAACAAGTACTGGAGCCGAAACACCGGGGAGCTGTTTTTT
NA	TRBV5-5	NA	TRBJ1-5	CASSLLRSNQPQHF	TGTGCCAGCAGCTTGCTCCGGAGCAATCAGCCCCAGCATTTT
TRBD1	TRBV11-2	NA	TRBJ1-1	CASRTAVGTGLTNTEAFF	TGTGCCAGCAGAACTGCAGTGGGGACAGGACTTACCAACACTGAAGCTTTCTTT
NA	TRBV9	NA	TRBJ2-7	CASSSSRTPSYEQYF	TGTGCCAGCAGCTCCTCGAGGACACCTTCCTACGAGCAGTACTTC
NA	TRBV5-4	NA	TRBJ2-5	CASSPPGAEKETQYF	TGTGCCAGCAGCCCGCCCGGGGCTGAGAAAGAGACCCAGTACTTC
NA	TRBV28	once	TRBJ1-2	CASSLPGFFYGYTF	TGTGCCAGCAGCCTCCCGGGTTTTTTCTATGGCTACACCTTC
NA	TRBV7-3	NA	TRBJ2-1	CASSLIGGGLGYNEQFF	TGTGCCAGCAGCTTAATAGGTGGTGGGCTAGGTTACAATGAGCAGTTCTTC
TRBD2	TRBV7-7	NA	TRBJ2-3	CASSLGGGGPWDTQYF	TGTGCTAGCAGCTTAGGTGGCGGGGGTCCATGGGATACGCAGTATTTT
TRBD2	TRBV9	once	TRBJ2-5	CASSRTSGGTRQETQYF	TGTGCCAGCAGCCGGACTAGCGGGGGGACCCGGCAAGAGACCCAGTACTTC
TRBD1	TRBV15	NA	TRBJ1-5	CATSEGQGDWQPQHF	TGTGCCACCAGCGAAGGACAGGGGGATTGGCAGCCCCAGCATTTT
NA	TRBV5-1	NA	TRBJ2-7	CASSLGTALLEQYF	TGCGCCAGCAGCTTGGGGACAGCCCTGTTGGAGCAGTACTTC
NA	TRBV9	NA	TRBJ2-1	CASSVAQGYYNEQFF	TGTGCCAGCAGCGTGGCACAGGGCTACTACAATGAGCAGTTCTTC
NA	TRBV10-1	NA	TRBJ2-4	CASSHPRGALAKNIQYF	TGCGCCAGCAGCCACCCACGGGGCGCGTTGGCCAAAAACATTCAGTACTTC
TRBD1	TRBV4-2	NA	TRBJ1-5	CASSQKDRGRQPQHF	TGTGCCAGCAGCCAAAAGGACAGGGGTCGTCAGCCCCAGCATTTT
TRBD1	TRBV7-9	once	TRBJ1-3	CASSLNRGGNTIYF	TGTGCCAGCAGCTTAAACAGGGGAGGAAACACCATATATTTT
NA	TRBV7-3	NA	TRBJ1-2	CASSPQARAGGYTF	TGTGCCAGCAGCCCTCAAGCCCGGGCGGGTGGCTACACCTTC
NA	TRBV7-9	NA	TRBJ2-3	CASSRSGPDQYF	TGTGCCAGCAGCAGGTCGGGCCCGGACCAGTATTTT
TRBD1	TRBV10-3	NA	TRBJ1-4	CAIGRQGDEKLFF	TGTGCCATCGGTCGACAGGGGGATGAAAAACTGTTTTTT
TRBD1	TRBV24-1	few	TRBJ1-5	CATGQKRDQPQHF	TGTGCCACGGGACAGAAAAGGGATCAGCCCCAGCATTTT
NA	TRBV19	NA	TRBJ1-4	CASRYRSHEKLFF	TGTGCCAGTAGATACAGGAGCCACGAAAAACTGTTTTTT
NA	TRBV6-6	NA	TRBJ1-5	CASSYSRGASNQPQHF	TGTGCCAGCAGTTACTCGAGGGGGGCTAGCAATCAGCCCCAGCATTTT
NA	TRBV30	NA	TRBJ1-2	CAGISGRSYGYTF	TGTGCCGGAATATCGGGACGGTCATATGGCTACACCTTC
NA	TRBV27	once	TRBJ2-7	CASSASGIDEQYF	TGTGCCAGCAGCGCCTCCGGAATAGACGAGCAGTACTTC
TRBD1	TRBV24-1	NA	TRBJ2-2	CATSDPGQGAGELFF	TGTGCCACCAGTGACCCAGGACAGGGGGCCGGGGAGCTGTTTTTT
TRBD1	TRBV5-1	NA	TRBJ1-2	CASSSGTGGVGGYTF	TGCGCCAGCAGCTCCGGGACAGGGGGCGTGGGAGGCTACACCTTC
NA	TRBV2	NA	TRBJ1-2	CASSRREGNYGYTF	TGTGCCAGCAGTAGACGGGAGGGAAACTATGGCTACACCTTC
TRBD2	TRBV19	once	TRBJ2-1	CASSISTSGRNEQFF	TGTGCCAGTAGTATTTCTACTAGCGGGAGGAATGAGCAGTTCTTC
NA	TRBV24-1	few	TRBJ1-2	CATSEFGGSGYTF	TGTGCCACCAGCGAATTTGGGGGGAGCGGCTACACCTTC
NA	TRBV2	NA	TRBJ1-6	CASSERQGYNSPLHF	TGTGCCAGCAGTGAAAGGCAGGGCTATAATTCACCCCTCCACTTT
NA	TRBV7-9	NA	TRBJ1-1	CASSLARSLMNTEAFF	TGTGCCAGCAGCTTAGCGCGCTCCCTCATGAACACTGAAGCTTTCTTT
NA	TRBV18	NA	TRBJ2-7	CASSRDRYYEQYF	TGTGCCAGCTCCAGGGACCGATACTACGAGCAGTACTTC
NA	TRBV5-6	NA	TRBJ1-4	CASSPTSTGTNEKLFF	TGTGCCAGCAGCCCGACATCCACTGGAACTAATGAAAAACTGTTTTTT